The rows below give T cell receptor beta chains drawn from one sample of a study of T-cell memory formation after mild COVID-19. TCRdb passed the 5' RACE reads through MiXCR, listing each CDR3 protein once. The data show almost 250,000 distinct CDR3 sequences, with 15% seen just once and 2% to 2.5% held by the top ten. The material sequenced was PBMCs or a T cell subset sorted from them (not recorded which). These receptors were obtained from an adult woman who had mild COVID-19 (a few samples of this study predate the infection). Cell type and time point are not known. Each CDR3 is given with its conserved first and last residue. Each record gives: clone size, V gene, CDR3 protein. Expanded clones are given a class, and other clones once, few, many or no size at all.

NA TRBV5-5 CASSLVPNEKLFF
few TRBV12-3/TRBV12-4 CASRLGQNEETQYF
few TRBV12-3/TRBV12-4 CASSLTSPANEQYF
NA TRBV24-1 CATSAPGTANTGELFF
many TRBV25-1 CASSESKIMNTEAFF
few TRBV5-1 CASSLADRGDEQFF
NA TRBV4-1 CASSQEEGIPSTDTQYF
few TRBV5-5 CASSPQLALANYGYTF
NA TRBV6-1 CASSEAAGGRGEQYF
NA TRBV7-2 CASSRTGDMITDTQYF
few TRBV29-1 CSVEVGYSGNTIYF
few TRBV27 CATRIAVRTDTQYF
once TRBV4-1 CASSQPREGLQPQHF
many TRBV12-3/TRBV12-4 CASSLSPSGQGRTNYGYTF
few TRBV19 CASSTRNQPQHF
many TRBV7-9 CASSLEANTEAFF
NA TRBV7-7 CASSHGTSGTDTQYF
many TRBV12-3/TRBV12-4 CASSSYPGNTIYF
few TRBV15 CATKGTPNTGELFF
few TRBV12-3/TRBV12-4 CASSLEITGELFF
NA TRBV29-1 CSVEKARGPTYEQYF
NA TRBV2 CASSEGTGREQYF
many TRBV2 CASRTTRGAGEQYF
few TRBV6-2/TRBV6-3 CASSSYDTLLAGVYNEQFF
NA TRBV7-9 CASSLFTGTGGNQPQHF
few TRBV11-3 CASSFGRGNTEAFF
NA TRBV12-3/TRBV12-4 CASSKLQGLAGNQETQYF
NA TRBV4-3 CASSQDLVGVSYNEQFF
few TRBV5-8 CASSLAGNSGYEQYF
NA TRBV10-3 CAISKERDTQYF
NA TRBV3-1 CASSHSRTVNTEAFF
many TRBV9 CASSVSPRPEEQYF
NA TRBV5-1 CASSLAKTGGNEKLFF
few TRBV7-3 CASSLGQSETQYF
many TRBV6-5 CASRGASAGEQFF
NA TRBV7-2 CASSFPQRNIQYF
many TRBV5-1 CASGPRDSKETQYF